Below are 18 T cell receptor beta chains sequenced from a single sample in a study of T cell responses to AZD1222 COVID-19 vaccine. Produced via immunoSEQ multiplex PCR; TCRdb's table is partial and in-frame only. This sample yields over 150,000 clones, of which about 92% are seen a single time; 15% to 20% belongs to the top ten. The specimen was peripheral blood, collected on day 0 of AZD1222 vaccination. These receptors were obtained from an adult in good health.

As DNA, the CDR3 is TGTGCCAGCAGCTTAGGGGGACGGACAAGCAATCAGCCCCAGCATTTT. Protein sequence: CASSLGGRTSNQPQHF. This chain uses TRBV11-1 with TRBJ1-5; D might be TRBD1 (5 bases). The germline V and J ends were trimmed by 1 base and 1 base, with 11 bases remaining between them. The CDR3 covers 16 residues. The germline CDR1 and CDR2 sequences are SGHAT and FQDESV (reference sequence).

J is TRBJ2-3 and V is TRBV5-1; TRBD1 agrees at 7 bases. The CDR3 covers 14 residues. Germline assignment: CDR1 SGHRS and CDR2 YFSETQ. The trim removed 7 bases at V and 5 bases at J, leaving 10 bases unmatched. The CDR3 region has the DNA TGCGCCAGCGCACCTCTCACAGGGGTAGATACGCAGTATTTT. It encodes CASAPLTGVDTQYF. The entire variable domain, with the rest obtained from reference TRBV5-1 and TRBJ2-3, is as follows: KAGVTQTPRYLIKTRGQQVTLSCSPISGHRSVSWYQQTPGQGLQFLFEYFSETQRNKGNFPGRFSGRQFSNSRSEMNVSTLELGDSALYLCASAPLTGVDTQYFGPGTRLTVL.

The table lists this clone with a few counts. The DNA of the CDR3 is TGTGCCATCAGTGAGTCCAGGGAGACCCAGTACTTC. Its translation: CAISESRETQYF. The gene calls are TRBV10-3 and TRBJ2-5; D not resolved. V lost 0 bases and J 5 bases, leaving 4 bases between the germline ends. In germline, CDR1 is ENHRY, CDR2 SYGVKD. The CDR3 has 12 amino acids.

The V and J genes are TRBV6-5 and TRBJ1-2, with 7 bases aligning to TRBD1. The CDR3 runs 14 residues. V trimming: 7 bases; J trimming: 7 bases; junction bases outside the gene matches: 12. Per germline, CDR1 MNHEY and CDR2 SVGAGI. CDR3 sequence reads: CASTYLRGAVGYTF. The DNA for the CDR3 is TGTGCCAGCACCTACCTCAGGGGGGCTGTTGGCTACACCTTC.

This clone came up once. DNA of the CDR3: TGCACCAGCAGCCCTTACGGGACCCCAACTAATGAAAAACTGTTTTTT. This encodes CTSSPYGTPTNEKLFF. The rearrangement joins TRBV1 to TRBJ1-4. TRBV1 is a listed pseudogene. This CDR3 region has 16 residues.

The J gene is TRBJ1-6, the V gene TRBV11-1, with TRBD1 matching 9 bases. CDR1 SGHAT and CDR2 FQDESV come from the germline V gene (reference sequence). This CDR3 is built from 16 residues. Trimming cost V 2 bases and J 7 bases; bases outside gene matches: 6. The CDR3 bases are TGTGCCAGCAGCTTATACGGGACAGGGTCGAATTCACCCCTCCACTTT. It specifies CASSLYGTGSNSPLHF.

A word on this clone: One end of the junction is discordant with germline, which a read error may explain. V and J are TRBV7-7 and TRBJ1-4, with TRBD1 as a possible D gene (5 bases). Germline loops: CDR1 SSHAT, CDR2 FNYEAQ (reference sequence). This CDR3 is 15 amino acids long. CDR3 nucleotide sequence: TGTGCTAGCAGCTTAGGGGCCGGTTTCAATGAAAAACTGTTTTTT. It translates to CASSLGAGFNEKLFF.

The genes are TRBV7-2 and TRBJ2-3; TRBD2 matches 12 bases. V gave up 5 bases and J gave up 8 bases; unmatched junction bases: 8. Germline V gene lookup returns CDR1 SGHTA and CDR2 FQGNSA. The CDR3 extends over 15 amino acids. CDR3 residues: CASSTQTSGGGTQYF. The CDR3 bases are TGTGCCAGCAGCACCCAGACTAGCGGGGGCGGTACGCAGTATTTT.

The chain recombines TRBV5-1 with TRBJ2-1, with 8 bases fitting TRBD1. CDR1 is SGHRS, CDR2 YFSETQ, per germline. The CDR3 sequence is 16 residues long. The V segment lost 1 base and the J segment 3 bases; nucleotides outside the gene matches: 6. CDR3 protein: CASSLSGQGLYNEQFF. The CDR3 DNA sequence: TGCGCCAGCAGCTTGTCAGGACAGGGTCTCTACAATGAGCAGTTCTTC.

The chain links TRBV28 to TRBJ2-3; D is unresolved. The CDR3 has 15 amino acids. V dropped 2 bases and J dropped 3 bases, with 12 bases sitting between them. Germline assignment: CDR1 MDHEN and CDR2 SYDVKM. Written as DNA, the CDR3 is TGTGCCAGCAGTTTAAACACCGGTTGGACAGATACGCAGTATTTT. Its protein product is CASSLNTGWTDTQYF.

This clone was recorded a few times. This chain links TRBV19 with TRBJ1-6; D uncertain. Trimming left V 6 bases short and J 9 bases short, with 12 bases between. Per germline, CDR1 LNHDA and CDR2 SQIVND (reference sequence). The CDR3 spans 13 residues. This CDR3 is CASRAPGGSPLHF. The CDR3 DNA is TGTGCCAGTAGGGCGCCCGGAGGTTCACCCCTCCACTTT.

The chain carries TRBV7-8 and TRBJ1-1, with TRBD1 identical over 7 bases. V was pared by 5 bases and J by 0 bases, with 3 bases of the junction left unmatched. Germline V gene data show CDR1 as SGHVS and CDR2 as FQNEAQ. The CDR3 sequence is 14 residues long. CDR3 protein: CASSTQGMNTEAFF. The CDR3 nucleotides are TGTGCCAGCAGCACACAGGGGATGAACACTGAAGCTTTCTTT. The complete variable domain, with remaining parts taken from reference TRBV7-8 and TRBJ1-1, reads GAGVSQSPRYKVAKRGQDVALRCDPISGHVSLFWYQQALGQGPEFLTYFQNEAQLDKSGLPSDRFFAERPEGSVSTLKIQRTQQEDSAVYLCASSTQGMNTEAFFGQGTRLTVV.

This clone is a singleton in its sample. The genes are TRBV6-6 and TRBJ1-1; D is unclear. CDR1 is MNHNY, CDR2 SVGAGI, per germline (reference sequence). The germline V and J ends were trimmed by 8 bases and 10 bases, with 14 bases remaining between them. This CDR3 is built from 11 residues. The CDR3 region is CASLTRQSAFF. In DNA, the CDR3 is TGTGCCAGCCTGACACGGCAATCAGCTTTCTTT.

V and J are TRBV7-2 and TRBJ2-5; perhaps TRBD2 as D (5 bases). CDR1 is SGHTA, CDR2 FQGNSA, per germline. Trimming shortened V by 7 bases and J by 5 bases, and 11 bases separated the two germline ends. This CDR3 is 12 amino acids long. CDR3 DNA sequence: TGTGCCAGCACCTCTTCGGGGGAGACCCAGTACTTC. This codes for CASTSSGETQYF.

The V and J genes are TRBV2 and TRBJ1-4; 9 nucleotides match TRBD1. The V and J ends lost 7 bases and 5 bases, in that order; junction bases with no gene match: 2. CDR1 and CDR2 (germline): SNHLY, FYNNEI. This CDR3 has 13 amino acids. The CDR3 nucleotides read TGTGCCAGCAAGGGACAGGGAAATGAAAAACTGTTTTTT. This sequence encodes CASKGQGNEKLFF.

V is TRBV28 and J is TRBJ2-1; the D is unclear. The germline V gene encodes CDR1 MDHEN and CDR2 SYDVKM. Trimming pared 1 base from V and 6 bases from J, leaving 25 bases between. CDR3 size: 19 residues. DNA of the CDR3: TGTGCCAGCAGTTTATATACCCTCCGGCGGCCCCCGGCCGGCAATGAGCAGTTCTTC. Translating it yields CASSLYTLRRPPAGNEQFF.

The CDR3 here is CASSAAGGSGNTIYF. CDR3 nucleotide sequence: TGTGCCAGCAGTGCAGCAGGAGGCTCTGGAAACACCATATATTTT. V is TRBV2 and J is TRBJ1-3; no reliable D call. Germline V gene sequence: CDR1 SNHLY, CDR2 FYNNEI. The CDR3 has 15 residues. Trimming stripped 4 bases from V and 0 bases from J, with 10 bases between.

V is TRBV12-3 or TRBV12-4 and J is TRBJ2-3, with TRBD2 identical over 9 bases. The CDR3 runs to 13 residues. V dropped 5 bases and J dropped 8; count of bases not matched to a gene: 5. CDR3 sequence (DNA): TGTGCCAGCAGTCCCAGGACTAGCGCTACGCAGTATTTT. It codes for CASSPRTSATQYF.